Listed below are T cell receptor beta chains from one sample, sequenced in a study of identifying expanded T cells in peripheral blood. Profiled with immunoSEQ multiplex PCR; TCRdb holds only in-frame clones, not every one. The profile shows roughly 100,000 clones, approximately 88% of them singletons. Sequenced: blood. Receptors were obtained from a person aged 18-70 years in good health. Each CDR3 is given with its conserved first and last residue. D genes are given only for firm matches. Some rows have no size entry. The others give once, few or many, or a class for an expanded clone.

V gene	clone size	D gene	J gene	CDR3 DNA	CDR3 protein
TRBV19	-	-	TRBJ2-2	TGTGCCAGTAGTATTCGTTGGGGTCACGGGGAGCTGTTTTTT	CASSIRWGHGELFF
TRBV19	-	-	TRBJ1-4	TGTGCCAGCAATCTCGGGTGGGCTAATGAAAAACTGTTTTTT	CASNLGWANEKLFF
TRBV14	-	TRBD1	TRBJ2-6	TGTGCCAGCAGCCCGCGACCGGGACAGGGATTATCTGGGGCCAACGTCCTGACTTTC	CASSPRPGQGLSGANVLTF
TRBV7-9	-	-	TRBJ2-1	TGTGCCAGCGGATGGGGTCGGGGAAACAATGAGCAGTTCTTC	CASGWGRGNNEQFF
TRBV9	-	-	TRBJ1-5	TGTGCCAGCAGCGTGTCAGGGGTCAGCAATCAGCCCCAGCATTTT	CASSVSGVSNQPQHF
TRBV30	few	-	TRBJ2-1	TGTGCCTGGAGTATCACGGGGTTTGACAATGAGCAGTTCTTC	CAWSITGFDNEQFF
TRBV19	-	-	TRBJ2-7	TGTGCCAGTGGCACGACAGGCCAGCGGGACGAGCAGTACTTC	CASGTTGQRDEQYF
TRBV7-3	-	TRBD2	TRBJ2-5	TGTGCCAGCAGCTTAGATCTGGGTAGCGGGGGAGAGACCCAGTACTTC	CASSLDLGSGGETQYF
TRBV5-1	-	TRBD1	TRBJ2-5	TGCGCCAGCAGCTTGGTCCCACGGACAGGACAGCAAGAGACCCAGTACTTC	CASSLVPRTGQQETQYF
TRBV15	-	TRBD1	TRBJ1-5	TGTGCCACCAGCACTTTACCCGGGACAGTAAATCAGCCCCAGCATTTT	CATSTLPGTVNQPQHF
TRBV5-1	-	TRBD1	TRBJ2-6	TGCGCCAGCAGCTCAACGGGACAGGGATACCTCTCTGGGGCCAACGTCCTGACTTTC	CASSSTGQGYLSGANVLTF